The 16 T cell receptor beta chains below come from one sample, sequenced in a study of identical twins. TCRdb fed the 5' RACE reads into MiXCR, producing one record per CDR3 protein. The sample yields approximately 240,000 distinct CDR3 sequences, over 11% seen once. The specimen sequenced was memory (CD45RO+) T cells sorted from blood. The source is a young woman in good health.

The V gene is TRBV5-4, the J gene TRBJ2-2; D unresolved. V was clipped by 3 bases and J by 6 bases, with 15 bases between them. The CDR3 spans 15 residues. Germline V gives CDR1 SGHNT, CDR2 YYREEE (reference sequence). The CDR3 protein is CASSYEPVRSGELFF. The DNA of the CDR3 is TGTGCCAGCAGCTACGAACCGGTGCGGTCCGGGGAGCTGTTTTTT.

The V call is TRBV12-3 or TRBV12-4, the J call TRBJ1-4; TRBD1 matches at 7 bases. This CDR3 contains 16 residues. V lost 2 bases and J lost 11; bases outside the gene matches: 14. The CDR3 protein is CASSLSFRQGDWKLFF. The CDR3 DNA is TGTGCCAGCAGTTTAAGTTTTCGGCAGGGGGATTGGAAACTGTTTTTT.

V and J are TRBV21-1 and TRBJ2-1; the table calls TRBD2, which could not be checked here. TRBV21-1 is a recognized pseudogene. The CDR3 runs 17 residues. CDR3 sequence (DNA): TGTGCCAGCAGCACAACTACTAGCATAACCTCCTACAATGAGCAGTTCTTC. As protein: CASSTTTSITSYNEQFF.

A few counts support this clonotype. The chain links TRBV18 to TRBJ2-7; D not resolved. Germline V gene data show CDR1 as KGHSH and CDR2 as LQKENI. V gave up 3 bases and J gave up 1 base, with 7 bases separating them. The CDR3 is 13 amino acids. CDR3 protein: CASSPASSYEQYF. The CDR3 DNA reads as TGTGCCAGCTCACCGGCCAGTTCCTACGAGCAGTACTTC.

CDR3 coding DNA: TGCAGTGCTAGATTCAGGGGGGGCAATCAGCCCCAGCATTTT. Amino acid sequence: CSARFRGGNQPQHF. V is TRBV20-1 and J is TRBJ1-5; 7 nucleotides match TRBD1. The CDR3 has 14 residues. CDR1 and CDR2 (germline): DFQATT, SNEGSKA (reference sequence). V shed 2 bases, J shed 2 bases, and the junction held 3 bases outside the gene matches.

This clonotype was seen a handful of times. The chain links TRBV6-5 to TRBJ1-4; D gene uncertain. The V end was cut by 2 bases, the J end by 4 bases, with 11 bases between. This CDR3 comprises 15 residues. Germline V CDR1 and CDR2: MNHEY, SVGAGI. The CDR3 here is CASSYGRKDNEKLFF. The CDR3 coding sequence is TGTGCCAGCAGTTACGGTCGAAAGGATAATGAAAAACTGTTTTTT.

This clonotype was counted at least ten times. The chain recombines TRBV4-2 with TRBJ1-1; TRBD1 is a possible D gene (5 bases). In germline, CDR1 is LGHNA, CDR2 YNFKEQ. Trimming left V 2 bases short and J 5 bases short, with 9 bases between. The CDR3 runs to 13 residues. The CDR3, as DNA: TGTGCCAGCAGCCAATTAGGGGAAACTGAAGCTTTCTTT. Its translation is CASSQLGETEAFF.

In DNA, the CDR3 is TGTGCCAGCCGATTGGAGCTTTGGGATGAGCAGTTCTTC. As protein: CASRLELWDEQFF. This chain links TRBV27 with TRBJ2-1; D uncertain. The V end was cut by 8 bases, the J end by 8 bases, with 16 bases between. Germline values: CDR1 MNHEY, CDR2 SMNVEV (reference sequence). This CDR3 spans 13 amino acids.

The chain links TRBV4-1 to TRBJ1-5; D call uncertain. V lost 4 bases, J lost 4 bases, and 17 bases lay in between. This CDR3 has 16 amino acids. Germline V gives CDR1 MGHRA, CDR2 YSYEKL. In DNA, the CDR3 is TGCGCCAGCAGCCCTCAGGCGGCGGGGAGTAATCAGCCCCAGCATTTT. Its protein is CASSPQAAGSNQPQHF.

The chain uses TRBV20-1 and TRBJ2-1; unclear D gene. Germline V CDR1 and CDR2: DFQATT, SNEGSKA (reference sequence). V lost 0 bases and J lost 15, with 12 bases in between. This CDR3 has 11 residues. Written as DNA, the CDR3 is TGCAGTGCTAGAGATCGGCTAGATACGTTCTTC. Protein: CSARDRLDTFF.

In this sample, this clonotype turned up a few times. This rearrangement joins TRBV12-3 or TRBV12-4 to TRBJ2-2; 9 bases line up with TRBD1. CDR3 length: 18 residues. V shed 5 bases and J 5 bases; nucleotides not matched to a gene: 15. This CDR3 reads CASSLTGGSAGITGELFF. The CDR3 DNA reads as TGTGCCAGCAGTCTAACAGGGGGCTCCGCGGGGATAACCGGGGAGCTGTTTTTT.

This clonotype occurred a few times. The rearrangement links TRBV6-1 to TRBJ1-1, with D perhaps TRBD1 (5 bases). V shed 6 bases and J shed 1 base, with 12 bases lying between them. CDR3 length equals 14 residues. Germline CDR1 and CDR2: MNHNS and SASEGT. The chain's CDR3 is CASRSGTENTEAFF. The CDR3 DNA is TGTGCCAGCAGGTCCGGGACGGAGAACACTGAAGCTTTCTTT.

In this sample, this clonotype turned up a few times. The genes are TRBV5-1 and TRBJ2-5, with D possibly TRBD2 on 6 matching bases. V lost 3 bases and J lost 3, with 15 bases in between. Germline V gene sequence: CDR1 SGHRS, CDR2 YFSETQ. This CDR3 has 15 residues. The CDR3 DNA follows: TGCGCCAGCAGCTCAGGACTCGGGGGTGAAGAGACCCAGTACTTC. Protein sequence: CASSSGLGGEETQYF.

This chain connects TRBV29-1 to TRBJ2-7, with D perhaps assigned TRBD1 or TRBD2 (6 bases each). V shed 4 bases and J shed 3 bases, with 13 bases lying between them. The CDR3 sequence is 13 residues long. Per the germline V gene, CDR1 is SQVTM and CDR2 is ANQGSEA. The CDR3 region has the DNA TGCAGCGTTGTACGGGGGCCTTACTACGAGCAGTACTTC. Amino acids: CSVVRGPYYEQYF.

This clonotype was counted only a few times. The chain couples TRBV5-1 to TRBJ1-1; D is ambiguous. Germline V gene lookup returns CDR1 SGHRS and CDR2 YFSETQ. The CDR3 has 15 residues. V was pared by 0 bases and J by 4 bases, with 13 bases between. CDR3 bases: TGCGCCAGCAGCTTGGAGCGGCTAGTAGGCACTGAAGCTTTCTTT. The encoded protein is CASSLERLVGTEAFF.

The genes are TRBV19 and TRBJ2-3, with D possibly TRBD1 on 6 matching bases. This CDR3 is 15 amino acids long. Germline values: CDR1 LNHDA, CDR2 SQIVND (reference sequence). The V gene lost 5 bases and the J gene lost 0 bases, with 12 bases spanning the gap. CDR3 DNA: TGTGCCAGTAGTCATGGGGGCGCTAGCACAGATACGCAGTATTTT. It codes for CASSHGGASTDTQYF.